A single sample is the source of the 2 T cell receptor beta chains below, sequenced in a study of blood T cells in healthy people across ages. It was with a sample-barcoded 5' primer and a J-beta primer mix that a second PCR of roughly 6 to 12 cycles was run. TCRdb ran MiXCR on the 5' RACE reads and lists one entry per CDR3 protein. The sample consists of hundreds of thousands of distinct CDR3 sequences, approximately 30% of them appearing once. Source material: blood. These receptors originate from a woman of 80 years or more in good health.

This clonotype was recorded at least ten times. The chain employs TRBV9 and TRBJ2-1, with 9 nucleotides matching TRBD2. CDR1 is SGDLS and CDR2 is YYNGEE in the germline V gene. The J segment lost 5 bases and the V segment lost 0 bases, leaving 6 bases of the junction unmatched. This CDR3 comprises 16 residues. Written as DNA, the CDR3 is TGTGCCAGCAGCGTAGGGAAAAGCGGGGGGAACAATGAGCAGTTCTTC. It specifies CASSVGKSGGNNEQFF.

Comment on this clonotype: One base away lies a much larger clone, so this may be a sequencing read error. The chain couples TRBV12-3 or TRBV12-4 to TRBJ1-6, with D maybe TRBD1 (6 bases). The V and J ends lost 1 base and 10 bases respectively, with 17 bases between them. The CDR3 is 16 amino acids. The CDR3 reads CASSLGGQGPWSPLHF. Written as DNA, the CDR3 is TGTGCCAGCAGTTTAGGCGGCCAGGGGCCTTGGTCACCCCTCCACTTT.